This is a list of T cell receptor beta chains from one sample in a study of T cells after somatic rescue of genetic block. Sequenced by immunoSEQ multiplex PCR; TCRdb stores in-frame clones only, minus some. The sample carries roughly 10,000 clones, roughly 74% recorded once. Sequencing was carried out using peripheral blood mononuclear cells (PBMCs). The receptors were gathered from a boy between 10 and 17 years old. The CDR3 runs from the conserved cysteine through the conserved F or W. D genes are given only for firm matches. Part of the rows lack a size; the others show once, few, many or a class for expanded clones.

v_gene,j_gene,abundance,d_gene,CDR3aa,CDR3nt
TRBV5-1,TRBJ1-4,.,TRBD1,CASSYGQGGGQNEKLFF,TGCGCCAGCAGCTACGGACAGGGAGGAGGTCAGAATGAAAAACTGTTTTTT
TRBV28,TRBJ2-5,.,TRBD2,CASSATSGGQETQYF,TGTGCCAGCAGTGCGACTAGCGGGGGCCAAGAGACCCAGTACTTC
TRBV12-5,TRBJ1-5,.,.,CASVTLIGNRAIDQPQHF,TGTGCTAGTGTCACTCTTATCGGGAACAGGGCAATTGATCAGCCCCAGCATTTT
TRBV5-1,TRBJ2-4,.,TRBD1,CASSSDRGGNIQYF,TGCGCCAGCAGTTCCGACAGGGGAGGAAACATTCAGTACTTC
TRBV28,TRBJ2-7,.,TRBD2,CASSLTSGSSYEQYF,TGTGCCAGCAGCCTCACTAGCGGAAGCTCCTACGAGCAGTACTTC
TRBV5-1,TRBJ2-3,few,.,CASSLLMGLTDTQYF,TGCGCCAGCAGCCTCCTGATGGGACTCACAGATACGCAGTATTTT
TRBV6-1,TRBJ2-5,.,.,CASRAGHTGGETQYF,TGTGCCAGCAGGGCAGGACATACGGGTGGGGAGACCCAGTACTTC
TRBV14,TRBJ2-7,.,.,CASSQDAGVPYEQYF,TGTGCCAGCAGCCAAGACGCAGGGGTCCCCTACGAGCAGTACTTC
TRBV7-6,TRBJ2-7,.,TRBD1,CASSLTTGDEQYF,TGTGCCAGCAGCTTAACGACAGGGGACGAGCAGTACTTC
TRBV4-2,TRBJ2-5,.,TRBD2,CASSHSGTSVQETQYF,TGTGCCAGCAGCCATTCCGGGACTAGCGTCCAAGAGACCCAGTACTTC
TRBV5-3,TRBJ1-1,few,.,CARSLGTGTAIRTEAFF,TGTGCCAGAAGCTTGGGGACCGGGACGGCTATCCGGACTGAAGCTTTCTTT
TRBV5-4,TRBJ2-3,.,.,CASSLGQYTDTQYF,TGTGCCAGCAGCTTAGGACAGTACACAGATACGCAGTATTTT
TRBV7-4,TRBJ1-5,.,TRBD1,CASSSNRGPNQPQHF,TGTGCCAGCAGCTCCAACAGGGGGCCTAATCAGCCCCAGCATTTT
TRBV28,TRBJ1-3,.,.,CASSFDRPGNTIYF,TGTGCCAGCAGTTTCGACAGGCCTGGAAACACCATATATTTT
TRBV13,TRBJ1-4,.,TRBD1,CASSPRRGPTNEKLFF,TGTGCCAGCAGCCCCCGCAGGGGGCCAACTAATGAAAAACTGTTTTTT
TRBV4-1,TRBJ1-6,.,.,CASSQSIPDGYSPLHF,TGCGCCAGCAGCCAGAGTATACCTGACGGTTATTCACCCCTCCACTTT
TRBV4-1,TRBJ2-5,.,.,CASSQGQYQETQYF,TGCGCCAGCAGCCAGGGGCAGTACCAAGAGACCCAGTACTTC
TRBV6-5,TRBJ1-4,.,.,CASSSSRQATNEKLFF,TGTGCCAGCAGTTCCTCCAGACAGGCGACTAATGAAAAACTGTTTTTT
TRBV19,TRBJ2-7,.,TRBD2,CASSIELAGPYEQYF,TGTGCCAGTAGTATAGAGCTAGCGGGGCCCTACGAGCAGTACTTC
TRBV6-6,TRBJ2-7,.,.,CASREGFYEQYF,TGTGCCAGCAGGGAGGGGTTTTACGAGCAGTACTTC
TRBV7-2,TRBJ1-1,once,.,CASSLTGYPGAFF,TGTGCCAGCAGCTTGACAGGATACCCGGGAGCTTTCTTT
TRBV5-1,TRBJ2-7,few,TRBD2,CASSPGTSGTTYEQYF,TGCGCCAGCAGCCCGGGAACTAGCGGGACGACCTACGAGCAGTACTTC
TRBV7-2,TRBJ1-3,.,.,CASSFYGQPKAGNTIYF,TGTGCCAGCAGCTTCTACGGACAGCCAAAGGCTGGAAACACCATATATTTT
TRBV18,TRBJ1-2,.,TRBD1,CASSPIRTGGYGYTF,TGTGCCAGCTCACCAATTAGGACAGGGGGCTATGGCTACACCTTC
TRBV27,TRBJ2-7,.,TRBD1,CATGARDRGNEQYF,TGTGCCACGGGGGCGAGGGACAGGGGGAACGAGCAGTACTTC
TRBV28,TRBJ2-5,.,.,CASSSGDNKRTQYF,TGTGCCAGCAGTTCAGGGGACAACAAGAGAACCCAGTACTTC